This T cell receptor beta chain is from a study of blood T cells in healthy people across ages. The CDR3 is 12 amino acids. Germline V CDR1 and CDR2: SGHDN, FVKESK. Sample-barcoded 5' priming and a J-beta primer mix drove a second PCR of 7 to 11 cycles. TCRdb passed the 5' RACE reads through MiXCR, listing each CDR3 protein once. This table holds around 710,000 distinct CDR3 sequences, 35% to 45% found once. The origin of this receptor is an older woman in good health. This rearrangement joins TRBV14 to TRBJ2-5; D is ambiguous. The J call may not be correct, given that the DNA end is closer to TRBJ2-7. The sequenced sample consisted of blood. The CDR3 is CASSLNSGEQYF. Written as DNA, the CDR3 is TGTGCCAGCAGTCTGAACAGTGGCGAGCAGTACTTC.